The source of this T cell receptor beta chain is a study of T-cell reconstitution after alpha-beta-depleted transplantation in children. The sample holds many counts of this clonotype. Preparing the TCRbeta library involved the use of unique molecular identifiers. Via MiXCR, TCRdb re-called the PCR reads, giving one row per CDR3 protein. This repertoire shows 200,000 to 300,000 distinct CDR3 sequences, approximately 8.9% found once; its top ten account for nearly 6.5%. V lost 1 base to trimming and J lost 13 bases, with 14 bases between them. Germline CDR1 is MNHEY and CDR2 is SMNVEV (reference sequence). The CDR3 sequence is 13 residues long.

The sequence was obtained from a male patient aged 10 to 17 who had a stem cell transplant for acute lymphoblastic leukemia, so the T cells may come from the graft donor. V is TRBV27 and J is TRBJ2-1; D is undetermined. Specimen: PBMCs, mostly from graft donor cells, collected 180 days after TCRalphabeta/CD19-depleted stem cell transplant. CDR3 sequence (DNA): TGTGCCAGCAGTTTATTCTCCTCTAGGCTACAGTTCTTC. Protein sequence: CASSLFSSRLQFF.